Below, 22 T cell receptor beta chains from the same sample are listed, as sequenced in a study of T cell changes during pregnancy in multiple sclerosis. Only in-frame clones appear in the TCRdb table, and some are missing; sequencing was by immunoSEQ multiplex PCR. The profile shows around 80,000 clones, 90% to 95% of them singletons. This specimen was peripheral blood, taken in the second trimester of pregnancy. The receptors originated from a female donor in good health, enrolled as a control in a pregnancy study.

The chain uses TRBV29-1 and TRBJ2-5, with a weak D call TRBD1 (5 bases). This CDR3 is 16 amino acids long. The germline CDR1 and CDR2 sequences are SQVTM and ANQGSEA. V gave up 6 bases and J gave up 1 base, with 21 bases separating them. CDR3: CSVRYSASGAQETQYF. For the CDR3, the DNA is TGCAGCGTCCGGTATTCGGCAAGTGGGGCCCAAGAGACCCAGTACTTC.

This chain uses TRBV4-1 with TRBJ2-7; 9 bases match TRBD1. The trim removed 4 bases at V and 5 bases at J, leaving 12 bases unmatched. This CDR3 region has 16 residues. CDR1 MGHRA and CDR2 YSYEKL come from the germline V gene. The CDR3 DNA sequence: TGCGCCAGCAGCCTTTCCTTAGGACAGGGGAGTGACGAGCAGTACTTC. The encoded protein is CASSLSLGQGSDEQYF.

V usage is TRBV5-6 and J usage is TRBJ2-2, with 7 bases identical to TRBD2. Per the germline V gene, CDR1 is SGHDT and CDR2 is YYEEEE. V shed 1 base and J 6 bases; nucleotides not matched to a gene: 6. This CDR3 is built from 15 residues. The CDR3 DNA sequence: TGTGCCAGCAGCTTGAAGGGAGGGCCCCCCGGGGAGCTGTTTTTT. Protein sequence: CASSLKGGPPGELFF.

The CDR3 spells CASSTSGGPGYGYTF. CDR3 sequence (DNA): TGTGCCAGCAGTACTTCAGGGGGACCTGGGTATGGCTACACCTTC. This chain uses TRBV6-6 with TRBJ1-2; TRBD1 aligns across 7 bases. V gave up 5 bases and J gave up 5 bases; unmatched junction bases: 11. Germline-derived CDR1 and CDR2 are MNHNY and SVGAGI (reference sequence). The CDR3 totals 15 residues.

CDR3 sequence (DNA): TGCGCCAGCAGCTTGGGGCGGGGGACCGGGGAGCTGTTTTTT. Translated, it gives CASSLGRGTGELFF. The V call is TRBV5-1, the J call TRBJ2-2; 7 positions agree with TRBD2. The V gene's germline CDR1 is SGHRS and CDR2 YFSETQ. V shed 0 bases, J shed 5 bases, and the junction held 1 base outside the gene matches. The CDR3 totals 14 residues.

The V gene is TRBV5-6, the J gene TRBJ2-2; TRBD1 agrees at 8 bases. The CDR3 sequence is 19 residues long. Germline V gene data show CDR1 as SGHDT and CDR2 as YYEEEE. Trimming at V came to 1 base and at J to 7 bases, leaving 18 bases not matched to a gene. The CDR3 region has the DNA TGTGCCAGCAGCTTGTCTGCCGCAGGGGGCGAGTTCCTTGGCGGGGAGCTGTTTTTT. It encodes CASSLSAAGGEFLGGELFF.

This rearrangement joins TRBV9 to TRBJ2-3; 7 nucleotides align to TRBD1. CDR3 length: 15 residues. Germline CDR1 reads SGDLS; CDR2 reads YYNGEE. The ends lost 1 base at V and 0 bases at J; junction bases unmatched: 2. The chain's CDR3 is CASSVKGASTDTQYF. The CDR3 region has the DNA TGTGCCAGCAGCGTAAAGGGGGCAAGCACAGATACGCAGTATTTT.

The chain links TRBV5-6 to TRBJ2-1; perhaps TRBD2 as D (5 bases). The germline V and J ends were trimmed by 4 bases and 2 bases, with 16 bases remaining between them. This CDR3 is 16 amino acids long. Germline loops: CDR1 SGHDT, CDR2 YYEEEE. Here the CDR3 reads CASSRDGILAYNEQFF. The CDR3 coding sequence is TGTGCCAGCAGCCGAGACGGGATCTTAGCCTACAATGAGCAGTTCTTC.

The chain couples TRBV9 to TRBJ2-5; 9 bases fit TRBD2. The CDR3 runs 15 residues. After removal of 0 bases from V and 4 bases from J, the junction contained 4 bases not matched to a gene. CDR1 and CDR2 from the germline V gene are SGDLS and YYNGEE. DNA of the CDR3: TGTGCCAGCAGCGTAGCTAATAGCGGGGGAGAGACCCAGTACTTC. This sequence encodes CASSVANSGGETQYF.

J is TRBJ1-2 and V is TRBV20-1; 8 positions match TRBD1. The CDR3 has 11 residues. J was trimmed by 6 bases and V by 6 bases; bases with no gene match: 3. Per the germline V gene, CDR1 is DFQATT and CDR2 is SNEGSKA (reference sequence). CDR3 protein: CSATGGNGYTF. CDR3 in DNA: TGCAGTGCCACAGGGGGTAATGGCTACACCTTC.

The chain recombines TRBV28 with TRBJ1-2; TRBD1 agrees at 8 bases. The length of the CDR3 is 14 residues. CDR1 is MDHEN, CDR2 SYDVKM, per germline. Trimming at V came to 7 bases and at J to 7 bases, leaving 11 bases not matched to a gene. CDR3 DNA sequence: TGTGCCAGCACCGGGACAGGAGGTGAGGGTGGCTACACCTTC. Amino acids: CASTGTGGEGGYTF.

The rearrangement links TRBV2 to TRBJ1-1, with D possibly being TRBD1 (5 bases). From germline, CDR1 is SNHLY and CDR2 FYNNEI. The CDR3 consists of 13 residues. V lost 8 bases and J lost 2, with 12 bases in between. The CDR3 loop is CASVGQINTEAFF. CDR3 nucleotides: TGTGCCAGCGTGGGGCAGATAAACACTGAAGCTTTCTTT. Looking up the rest from reference TRBV2 and TRBJ1-1 gives the full variable domain: EPEVTQTPSHQVTQMGQEVILRCVPISNHLYFYWYRQILGQKVEFLVSFYNNEISEKSEIFDDQFSVERPDGSNFTLKIRSTKLEDSAMYFCASVGQINTEAFFGQGTRLTVV.

The chain recombines TRBV7-6 with TRBJ1-3, with no clear D. The CDR3 covers 16 residues. V was shortened by 0 bases and J by 0 bases, with 9 bases between the two germline ends. Looked up from germline, CDR1 is SGHVS and CDR2 is FNYEAQ. CDR3 bases: TGTGCCAGCAGCTTAGCGTGGGCAGACTCTGGAAACACCATATATTTT. It translates to CASSLAWADSGNTIYF.

The chain couples TRBV7-9 to TRBJ1-2; 7 positions agree with TRBD1. The V segment lost 5 bases and the J segment 6 bases; nucleotides outside the gene matches: 12. The germline gives CDR1 SEHNR, CDR2 FQNEAQ (reference sequence). The length of the CDR3 is 15 residues. CDR3 sequence reads: CASSAEGAAWDGYTF. Here the CDR3 DNA reads TGTGCCAGCAGCGCCGAGGGGGCGGCGTGGGATGGCTACACCTTC.

Judged by abundance, this clone is medium-sized (0.01 to 0.1%). V and J are TRBV6-1 and TRBJ2-1, with 13 bases lining up with TRBD2. V gave up 5 bases and J gave up 8 bases; unmatched junction bases: 6. Germline-derived CDR1 and CDR2 are MNHNS and SASEGT. The CDR3 has 15 amino acids. The chain's CDR3 is CASSLTSGGGDEQFF. CDR3 DNA: TGTGCCAGCAGTTTAACTAGCGGGGGGGGCGATGAGCAGTTCTTC.

V and J are TRBV7-9 and TRBJ2-5, with D perhaps matching TRBD1 (5 bases). Germline V CDR1 and CDR2: SEHNR, FQNEAQ (reference sequence). Deletions cut 0 bases from V and 2 bases from J, with 13 bases between. CDR3 length: 16 amino acids. CDR3 nucleotides: TGTGCCAGCAGCTTAGCTTGGCAGGGAAGACAAGAGACCCAGTACTTC. Translated, it gives CASSLAWQGRQETQYF.

The chain is built from TRBV28 and TRBJ2-1, with D maybe TRBD1 (5 bases). The V end was cut by 6 bases, the J end by 0 bases, with 9 bases between. The germline gives CDR1 MDHEN, CDR2 SYDVKM. The length of the CDR3 is 14 residues. DNA of the CDR3: TGTGCCAGCAGCCTGGACAACTCCTACAATGAGCAGTTCTTC. Translation: CASSLDNSYNEQFF.

This rearrangement joins TRBV5-1 to TRBJ2-1; D is ambiguous. Trimming pared 0 bases from V and 6 bases from J, leaving 7 bases between. Germline CDR1 reads SGHRS; CDR2 reads YFSETQ. The CDR3 is made up of 13 amino acids. For the CDR3, the DNA is TGCGCCAGCAGCTTGGGCCAGGTCAATGAGCAGTTCTTC. Its protein product is CASSLGQVNEQFF.

The CDR3 sequence: CASSRGLSTQETQYF. The CDR3, as DNA: TGTGCCAGTAGTAGGGGACTATCGACGCAAGAGACCCAGTACTTC. V and J are TRBV19 and TRBJ2-5, with 7 bases that match TRBD2. Unmatched junction bases numbered 7, after V lost 4 bases and J lost 2 bases. Per the germline V gene, CDR1 is LNHDA and CDR2 is SQIVND (reference sequence). The CDR3 extends over 15 amino acids. Filled out from reference TRBV19 and TRBJ2-5, the complete variable domain reads DGGITQSPKYLFRKEGQNVTLSCEQNLNHDAMYWYRQDPGQGLRLIYYSQIVNDFQKGDIAEGYSVSREKKESFPLTVTSAQKNPTAFYLCASSRGLSTQETQYFGPGTRLLVL.

The chain is built from TRBV6-5 and TRBJ2-6; a possible D gene is TRBD2 (5 bases). Trimming stripped 5 bases from V and 0 bases from J, with 8 bases between. Germline lookup yields CDR1 MNHEY and CDR2 SVGAGI. The CDR3 extends over 15 amino acids. CDR3 sequence reads: CASSARGSGANVLTF. The CDR3, as DNA: TGTGCCAGCAGTGCACGGGGCTCTGGGGCCAACGTCCTGACTTTC.

The count of this clone is one. The chain joins TRBV29-1 to TRBJ2-1; 9 bases are shared with TRBD1. The V and J ends lost 4 bases and 4 bases, in that order; junction bases with no gene match: 5. This CDR3 spans 14 amino acids. Germline CDR1 reads SQVTM; CDR2 reads ANQGSEA. The CDR3 DNA reads as TGCAGCGTTGTAGGCGGGACAGGGTACAATGAGCAGTTCTTC. Translation gives CSVVGGTGYNEQFF.

The rearrangement links TRBV6-4 to TRBJ2-6; tentative D call: TRBD2 (5 bases). CDR1 and CDR2 (germline): MRHNA, SNTAGT. Trimming pared 9 bases from V and 4 bases from J, leaving 16 bases between. This CDR3 has 15 residues. CDR3 nucleotides: TGTGCCAGTCAGACTAAGTGCTTCGGGGCCAACGTCCTGACTTTC. Translated: CASQTKCFGANVLTF.